The 11 T cell receptor beta chains presented below share a single source sample, sequenced in a study of CD8 T cells in Susac syndrome. Random hexamers primed reverse transcription of roughly 0.5 to 1 ug RNA. One entry per CDR3 protein, called by TCRdb with MiXCR from the immunoSEQ multiplex PCR reads. This table has under 55,000 distinct CDR3 sequences, roughly 93% appearing once. Material: CD8+ T cells from PBMCs. Receptors originate from a human donor with multiple sclerosis.

This clonotype was recorded only once. The chain employs TRBV1 and TRBJ2-3; the table's D call, TRBD1, has no DNA check behind it. TRBV1 is labeled a pseudogene. CDR3 length equals 18 residues. The CDR3 nucleotides read TGCACCAGCACCGCAGGGGGGCAGGAGACTAGCTGTGCAGATACGCAGTATTTT. Protein product: CTSTAGGQETSCADTQYF.

The J gene is TRBJ1-5, the V gene TRBV10-3; D not resolved. The CDR3 has 14 residues. Deletions cut 0 bases from V and 5 bases from J, with 8 bases between. From germline, CDR1 is ENHRY and CDR2 SYGVKD. The CDR3 loop is CAISESAGDQPQHF. The CDR3 nucleotides are TGTGCCATCAGTGAGTCTGCCGGTGATCAGCCCCAGCATTTT.

The chain has TRBV30 and TRBJ2-7; D is possibly TRBD2 (5 bases). V was pared by 2 bases and J by 0 bases, with 8 bases between. This CDR3 comprises 13 residues. CDR1 GTSNPN and CDR2 SVGIG come from the germline V gene (reference sequence). This chain's CDR3 is CAWSTGNSYEQYF. The DNA for the CDR3 is TGTGCCTGGAGTACGGGGAACTCCTACGAGCAGTACTTC.

The chain joins TRBV9 to TRBJ1-6; 7 positions match TRBD1. CDR1 is SGDLS, CDR2 YYNGEE, per germline. Losses at the gene ends were 4 bases for V and 7 bases for J; bases not matched to a gene: 14. This CDR3 is 17 amino acids long. The DNA of the CDR3 is TGTGCCAGCAGCCCTCGAGACAGGGAGGAGCGGAATTCACCCCTCCACTTT. This gives the protein CASSPRDREERNSPLHF.

The CDR3 is CASSPGGRNQPQHF. DNA for the CDR3: TGTGCCAGCAGCCCAGGGGGCCGTAATCAGCCCCAGCATTTT. This sequence joins TRBV9 and TRBJ1-5; 8 nucleotides line up with TRBD1. The V gene end was trimmed by 4 bases and the J gene end by 4 bases; junction bases not matched to a gene: 4. Germline V gives CDR1 SGDLS, CDR2 YYNGEE. There are 14 residues in the CDR3.

The genes are TRBV7-9 and TRBJ2-5; maybe TRBD2 (5 bases). This CDR3 is 15 amino acids long. Germline V lookup: CDR1 SEHNR, CDR2 FQNEAQ (reference sequence). Trimming stripped 1 base from V and 0 bases from J, with 9 bases between. The CDR3 spells CASSLERWDQETQYF. The CDR3 DNA follows: TGTGCCAGCAGCTTAGAGCGGTGGGACCAAGAGACCCAGTACTTC.

The chain employs TRBV12-3 or TRBV12-4 and TRBJ1-1; D gene uncertain. V lost 3 bases and J lost 0, with 11 bases in between. This CDR3 is 15 amino acids long. CDR3 coding DNA: TGTGCCAGCAGTTTTGAGGCACAGTTGAACACTGAAGCTTTCTTT. Protein sequence: CASSFEAQLNTEAFF.

This chain uses TRBV27 with TRBJ2-2; no definite D call. The CDR3 is 11 residues long. V dropped 3 bases and J dropped 7 bases, with 3 bases sitting between them. In germline, CDR1 is MNHEY, CDR2 SMNVEV (reference sequence). The CDR3 is CASSFIGELFF. In DNA, the CDR3 is TGTGCCAGCAGTTTTATCGGGGAGCTGTTTTTT.

The rearrangement uses TRBV4-1 and TRBJ2-7; 7 bases line up with TRBD1. The length of the CDR3 is 16 residues. Germline CDR1 MGHRA, CDR2 YSYEKL. Germline trimming cut 1 base from V and 0 bases from J; bases unmatched to any gene: 6. The CDR3 reads CASSQGGRGLSYEQYF. CDR3 nucleotide sequence: TGCGCCAGCAGCCAAGGGGGTAGGGGGCTCTCCTACGAGCAGTACTTC.

This sequence joins TRBV3-1 and TRBJ2-1; 7 bases line up with TRBD2. Germline trimming cut 1 base from V and 5 bases from J; bases unmatched to any gene: 8. Germline V CDR1 and CDR2: LGHDT, YNNKEL (reference sequence). CDR3 length equals 16 residues. The CDR3 DNA sequence: TGTGCCAGCAGCCAAGGGGGAGGGCTAGGAGACAATGAGCAGTTCTTC. Translated: CASSQGGGLGDNEQFF.

The CDR3 reads CASSLGTESTDTQYF. Here the CDR3 DNA reads TGTGCCAGCAGCTTAGGGACGGAGAGCACAGATACGCAGTATTTT. The chain has TRBV13 and TRBJ2-3, with D unclear. The V and J ends lost 0 bases and 0 bases respectively, with 7 bases between them. CDR1 is PRHDT and CDR2 is FYEKMQ in the germline V gene (reference sequence). The CDR3 is made up of 15 amino acids.